This TCR beta chain came from a study of cytomegalovirus exposure and HLA in healthy donors. Study results and caveats: The authors listed 150 to 200 TCR beta chains as cytomegalovirus-associated.

It was with 60 Vbeta and 13 Jbeta primers that the PCR ran. Repertoires were generated with immunoSEQ multiplex PCR, while TCRdb's copy carries only in-frame clones and drops some. Among tens of thousands of clones, around 71% were seen once, and the ten largest hold 2.1%. As regards this clone: Antigen specificity is unknown.

V lost 7 bases, J lost 6 bases, and 7 bases stayed unmatched. The CDR3 contains 13 residues. Germline V gene lookup returns CDR1 SGDLS and CDR2 YYNGEE. Healthy bone marrow donors made up the donors. Likely unrecorded immune exposures existed in these nominally healthy donors. The chain links TRBV9 to TRBJ2-4, with 7 bases aligning to TRBD1. The sequence derives from a man aged 30 to 39 in good health and CMV-seronegative. The sample was PBMCs. In DNA, the CDR3 is TGTGCCAGCGGAGACAGGGATTTAAACATTCAGTACTTC. Residues: CASGDRDLNIQYF.